Here is one T cell receptor beta chain with its context. This sample was included in a study of blood T cell repertoires in COVID-19. At the level of the study: Acute and convalescent COVID-19 specimens originated in the United States, Italy and Spain. PBMCs, B-cell-depleted T cells, or T cells were the source of the cDNA or gDNA that made up the material.

Individuals drawn from about two dozen US areas were roughly 18 to 100 years old. With V trimmed by 0 bases and J by 6 bases, 13 bases remained unmatched. This CDR3 spans 17 amino acids. Generated by immunoSEQ multiplex PCR, the TCRdb table keeps only in-frame clones and is missing some. This sample has approximately 250,000 clones; approximately 90% occur once, and the top ten carry approximately 4%. This rearrangement joins TRBV23-1 to TRBJ1-2; 7 bases align to TRBD1. TRBV23-1 is annotated as an ORF whose role is uncertain. The TCR sequence derives from a young woman with acute COVID-19. Sequencing input: PBMCs or T cells enriched from blood (not recorded which). In DNA, the CDR3 is TGCGCCAGCAGTCAATCGGTACCCCGACAGGGTGTTGATGGCTACACCTTC. Protein sequence: CASSQSVPRQGVDGYTF.